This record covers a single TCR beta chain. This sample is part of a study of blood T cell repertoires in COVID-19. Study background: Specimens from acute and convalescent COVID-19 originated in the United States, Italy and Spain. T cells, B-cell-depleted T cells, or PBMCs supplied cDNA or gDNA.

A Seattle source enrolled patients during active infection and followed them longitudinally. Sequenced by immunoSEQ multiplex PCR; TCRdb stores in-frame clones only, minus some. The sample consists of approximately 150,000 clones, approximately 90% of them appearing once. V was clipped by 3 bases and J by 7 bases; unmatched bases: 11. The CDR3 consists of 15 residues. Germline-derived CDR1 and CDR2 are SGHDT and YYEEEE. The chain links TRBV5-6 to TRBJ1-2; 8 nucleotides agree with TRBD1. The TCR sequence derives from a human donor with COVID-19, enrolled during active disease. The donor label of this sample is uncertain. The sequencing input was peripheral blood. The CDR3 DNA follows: TGTGCCAGCAGCTCGCCGACAGGGGTAATTGGTGGCTACACCTTC. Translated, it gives CASSSPTGVIGGYTF.